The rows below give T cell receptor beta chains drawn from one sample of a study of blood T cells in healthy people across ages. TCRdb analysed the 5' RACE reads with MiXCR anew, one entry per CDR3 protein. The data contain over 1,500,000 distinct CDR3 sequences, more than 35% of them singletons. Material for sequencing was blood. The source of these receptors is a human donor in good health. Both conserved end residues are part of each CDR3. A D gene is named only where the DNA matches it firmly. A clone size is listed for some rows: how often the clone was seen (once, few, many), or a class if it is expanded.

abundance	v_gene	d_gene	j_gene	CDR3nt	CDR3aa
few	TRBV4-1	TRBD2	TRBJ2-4	TGCGCCAGCAGCCAAGATAGTCCAGCGGGGGCCGCCAAAAACATTCAGTACTTC	CASSQDSPAGAAKNIQYF
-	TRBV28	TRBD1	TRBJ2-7	TGTGCCAGCAGAACGCCGGGACAGGGCTCCTACGAGCAGTACTTC	CASRTPGQGSYEQYF
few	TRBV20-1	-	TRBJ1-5	TGCAGTGCTAGAGATAGGAAACAGGGTTTTGGCCAGCCCCAGCATTTT	CSARDRKQGFGQPQHF
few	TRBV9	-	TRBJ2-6	TGTGCCAGCAGCGTTAGCGGATCTATACCTGGGGCCAACGTCCTGACTTTC	CASSVSGSIPGANVLTF
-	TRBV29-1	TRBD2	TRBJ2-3	TGTAGCGTTAGGAGAGAAGCGGGGGGGCCCGCAGATACGCGGTATTTT	CSVRREAGGPADTRYF
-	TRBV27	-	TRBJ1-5	TGTGCCAGTGGACTGATAACCAATCAGCCCCAGCATTTT	CASGLITNQPQHF
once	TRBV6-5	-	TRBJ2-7	TGTGCCAGCAGTTACGATACTGACTTCGGGGGCTACGAGCAGTACTTC	CASSYDTDFGGYEQYF
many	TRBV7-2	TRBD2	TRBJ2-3	TGTGCCAGCAGCTTAGATGGACTAGCGGGGAGAACGGATACGCAGTATTTT	CASSLDGLAGRTDTQYF
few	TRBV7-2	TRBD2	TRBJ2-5	TGTGCCAGCAGAATCCTAGCGGGGGCCTTAGGGACCCAGTACTTC	CASRILAGALGTQYF
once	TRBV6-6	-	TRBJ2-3	TGTGCCAGCAGCTACACAGTATCTAGCACAGATACGCGGTATTTT	CASSYTVSSTDTRYF
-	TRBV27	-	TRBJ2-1	TGTGCCAGCAAAAAGTGGGCTCCATCCTACAATGAGCAGTTCTTC	CASKKWAPSYNEQFF
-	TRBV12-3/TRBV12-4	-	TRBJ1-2	TGTGCCAGCAGCTTTTCAAGCTCATCCTATGGCTACACCTTC	CASSFSSSSYGYTF
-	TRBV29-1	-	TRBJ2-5	TGCAGCATCAGGACTGCGAAAGGGACCCAGTACTTC	CSIRTAKGTQYF
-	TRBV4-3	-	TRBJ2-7	TGCGCCAGCAGCCAAGATCCGGGCGACAGGACCTACGAGCGGTACTTC	CASSQDPGDRTYERYF
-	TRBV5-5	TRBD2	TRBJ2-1	TGTGCCAGCAGTCCCCATTTATCTAGCGGGGGGCTAGTTGAGCAGTTCTTC	CASSPHLSSGGLVEQFF
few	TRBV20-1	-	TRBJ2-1	TGCAGTGCTAGAGTTCCTTTGGGGACGGCCGCCTACAATGAGCAGTTCTTC	CSARVPLGTAAYNEQFF
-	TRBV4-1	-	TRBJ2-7	TGCGCCAGCAGCCAAGGTGGTCAGTGGGAGGCTTCGAGCTCCTACGAGCAGTACTTC	CASSQGGQWEASSSYEQYF
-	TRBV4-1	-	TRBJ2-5	TGCGCCAGCAGCGACGGAGGAGGTCAAGAGACCCGGTACTTC	CASSDGGGQETRYF
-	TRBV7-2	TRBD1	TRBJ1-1	TGTGCCAGCAGCTCTAGACAGGGGGCGACTGAAGCTTTCTTT	CASSSRQGATEAFF
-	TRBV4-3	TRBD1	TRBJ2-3	TGCGCCAGCAGCCAAGGCTTGACAGGGGAGTTCGCCACAGATACGCAGTATTTT	CASSQGLTGEFATDTQYF
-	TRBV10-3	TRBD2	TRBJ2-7	TGTGCCATCAGCGGACTAGCGGGGGACGAGCAGTACTTC	CAISGLAGDEQYF
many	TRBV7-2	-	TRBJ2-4	TGTGCCAGCAGCTTAGCGCCCGTGAAAAACATTCAGTACTTC	CASSLAPVKNIQYF
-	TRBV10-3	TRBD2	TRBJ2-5	TGTGCCAGCTCCCAGACTAGCGTCAAAGAAGAGACCCAGTACTTC	CASSQTSVKEETQYF
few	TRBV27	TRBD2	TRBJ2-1	TGTGCCAGCAGTCGCGGGGGGCCGGGGAATGAGCAGTTCTTC	CASSRGGPGNEQFF